This T cell receptor beta chain was captured in a study of monozygotic twins with inflammatory bowel disease. Molecular identifiers with 6-nucleotide sample barcodes were added during cDNA synthesis via template switching. For each CDR3 protein, TCRdb gives one entry from its re-call of the 5' RACE reads, without DNA. This sample's table has 400,000 or so distinct CDR3 sequences. Germline V CDR1 and CDR2: SQVTM, ANQGSEA. The CDR3 has 16 residues. To note about this clonotype: Antigen specificity is unknown.

General study findings and limits: Resolution of different T cell subtypes was not achieved. Especially with disease activity, IBD patients had fewer clonotypes in common with others than healthy twins did.

Sequenced input: blood. The chain carries TRBV29-1 and TRBJ2-5; the D call of TRBD1 rests on TCRdb alone, since no DNA is present to check it. The TCR comes from a human donor with ulcerative colitis or Crohn's disease, or a healthy co-twin of an affected twin (not recorded which). The CDR3 here is CSVEVVDRGVVETQYF.